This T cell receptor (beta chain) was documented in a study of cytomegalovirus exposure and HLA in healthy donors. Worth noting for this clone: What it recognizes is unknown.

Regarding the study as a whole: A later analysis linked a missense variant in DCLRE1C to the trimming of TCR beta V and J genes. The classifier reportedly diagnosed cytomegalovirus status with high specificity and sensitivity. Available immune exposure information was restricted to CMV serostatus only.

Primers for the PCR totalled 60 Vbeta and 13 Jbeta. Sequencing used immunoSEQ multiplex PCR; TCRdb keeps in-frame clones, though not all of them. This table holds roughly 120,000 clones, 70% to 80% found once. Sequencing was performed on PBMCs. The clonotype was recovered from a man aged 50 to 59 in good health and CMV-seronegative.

The CDR3 spells CASSDWATSERNEQFF. The CDR3 region has the DNA TGTGCCAGCAGTGACTGGGCCACCTCTGAGCGGAATGAGCAGTTCTTC. The gene calls are TRBV6-4 and TRBJ2-1; D possibly corresponds to TRBD2 (5 bases). Germline-derived CDR1 and CDR2 are MRHNA and SNTAGT. Deletions cut 1 base from V and 7 bases from J, with 17 bases between. The CDR3 has 16 residues.